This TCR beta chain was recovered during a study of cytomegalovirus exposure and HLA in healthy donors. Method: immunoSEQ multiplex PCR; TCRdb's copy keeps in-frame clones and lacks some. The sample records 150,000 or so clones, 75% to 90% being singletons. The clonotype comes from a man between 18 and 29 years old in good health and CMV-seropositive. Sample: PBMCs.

CDR3 DNA sequence: TGTGCCAGCAGTTTAGAGACTAGCGGGAGACCTAGCACAGATACGCAGTATTTT. This encodes CASSLETSGRPSTDTQYF. The V call is TRBV27, the J call TRBJ2-3; TRBD2 aligns across 12 bases. Unmatched junction bases numbered 6, after V lost 2 bases and J lost 0 bases. CDR1 MNHEY and CDR2 SMNVEV come from the germline V gene (reference sequence). This CDR3 comprises 18 residues.